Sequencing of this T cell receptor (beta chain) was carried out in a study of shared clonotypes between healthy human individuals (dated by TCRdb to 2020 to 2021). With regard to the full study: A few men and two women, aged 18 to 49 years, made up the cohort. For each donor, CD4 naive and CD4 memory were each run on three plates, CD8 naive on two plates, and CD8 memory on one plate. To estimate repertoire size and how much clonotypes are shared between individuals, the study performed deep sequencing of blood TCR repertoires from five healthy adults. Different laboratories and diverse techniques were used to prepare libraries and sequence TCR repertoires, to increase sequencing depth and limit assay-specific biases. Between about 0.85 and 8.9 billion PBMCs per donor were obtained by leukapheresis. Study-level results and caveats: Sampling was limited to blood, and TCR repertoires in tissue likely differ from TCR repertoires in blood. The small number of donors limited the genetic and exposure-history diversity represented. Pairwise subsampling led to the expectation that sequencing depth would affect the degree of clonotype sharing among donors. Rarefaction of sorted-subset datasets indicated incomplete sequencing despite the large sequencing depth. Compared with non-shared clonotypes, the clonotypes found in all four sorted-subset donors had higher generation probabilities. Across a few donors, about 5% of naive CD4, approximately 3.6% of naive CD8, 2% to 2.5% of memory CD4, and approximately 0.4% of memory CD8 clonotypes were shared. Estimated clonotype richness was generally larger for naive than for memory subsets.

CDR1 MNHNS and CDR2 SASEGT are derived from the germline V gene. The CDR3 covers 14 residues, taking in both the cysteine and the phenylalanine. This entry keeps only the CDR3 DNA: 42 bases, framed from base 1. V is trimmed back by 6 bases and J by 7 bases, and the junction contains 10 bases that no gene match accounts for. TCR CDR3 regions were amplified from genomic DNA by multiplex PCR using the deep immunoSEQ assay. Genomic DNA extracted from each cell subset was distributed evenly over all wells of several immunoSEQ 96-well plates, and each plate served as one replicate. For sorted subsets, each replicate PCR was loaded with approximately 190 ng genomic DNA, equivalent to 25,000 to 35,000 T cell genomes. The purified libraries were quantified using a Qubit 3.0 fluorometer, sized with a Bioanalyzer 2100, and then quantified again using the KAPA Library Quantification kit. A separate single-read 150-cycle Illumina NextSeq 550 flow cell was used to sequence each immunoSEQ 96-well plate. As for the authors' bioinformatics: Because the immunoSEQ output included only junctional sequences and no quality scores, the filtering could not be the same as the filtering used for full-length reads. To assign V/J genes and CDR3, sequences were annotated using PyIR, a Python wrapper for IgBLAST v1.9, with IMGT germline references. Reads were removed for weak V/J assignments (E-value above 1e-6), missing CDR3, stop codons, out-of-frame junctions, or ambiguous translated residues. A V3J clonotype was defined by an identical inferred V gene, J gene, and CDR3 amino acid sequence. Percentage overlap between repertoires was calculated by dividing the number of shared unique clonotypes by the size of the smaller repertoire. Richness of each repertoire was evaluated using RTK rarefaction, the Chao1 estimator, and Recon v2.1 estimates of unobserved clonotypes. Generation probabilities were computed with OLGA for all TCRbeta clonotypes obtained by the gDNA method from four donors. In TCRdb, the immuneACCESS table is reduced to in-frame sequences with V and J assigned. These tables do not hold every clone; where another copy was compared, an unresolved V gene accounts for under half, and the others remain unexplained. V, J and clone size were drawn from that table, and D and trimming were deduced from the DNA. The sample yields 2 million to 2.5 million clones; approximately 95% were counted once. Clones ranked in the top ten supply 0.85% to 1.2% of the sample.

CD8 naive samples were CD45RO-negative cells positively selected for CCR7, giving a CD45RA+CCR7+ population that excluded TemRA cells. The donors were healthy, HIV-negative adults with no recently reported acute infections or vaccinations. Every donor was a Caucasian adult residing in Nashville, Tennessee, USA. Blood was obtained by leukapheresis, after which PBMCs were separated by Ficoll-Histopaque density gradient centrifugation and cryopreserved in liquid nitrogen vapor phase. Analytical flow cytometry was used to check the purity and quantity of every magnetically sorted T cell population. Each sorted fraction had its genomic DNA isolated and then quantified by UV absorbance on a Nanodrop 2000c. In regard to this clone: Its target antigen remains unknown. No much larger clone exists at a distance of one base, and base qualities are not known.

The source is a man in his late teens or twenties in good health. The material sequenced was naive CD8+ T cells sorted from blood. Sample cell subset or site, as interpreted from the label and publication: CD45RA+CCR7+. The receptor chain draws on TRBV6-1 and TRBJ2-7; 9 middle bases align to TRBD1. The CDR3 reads CASRVGQGWEEQYF. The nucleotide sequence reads TGTGCCAGCAGGGTCGGACAGGGGTGGGAAGAGCAGTACTTC.